The source of this TCR beta chain is a study of cytomegalovirus exposure and HLA in healthy donors. About the study: For the roughly 400 genotyped donors, 80% to 90% fell within the Caucasian-associated ancestry cluster.

This clone occurred once. J gave up 7 bases and V 0 bases, and 8 bases lay outside the gene matches. The germline V gene has CDR1 MNHEY and CDR2 SVGAGI. The length of the CDR3 is 16 residues. Amplification used 60 Vbeta primers and 13 Jbeta primers. Methods used by the authors: A follow-up analysis tallied 65 million to 80 million unique TCR beta chains, roughly 11 million shared. Clones were read by immunoSEQ multiplex PCR, and TCRdb kept only the in-frame ones, dropping some. Clonal size and the V and J genes are those of that table, whereas D and trimming came from the DNA. The sample has roughly 200,000 clones, about three quarters seen once.

The rearrangement uses TRBV6-5 and TRBJ2-1, with 8 bases matching TRBD2. This sequence was found in a woman aged 55-70 years in good health and CMV-seropositive. Sequencing was done on a sample of PBMCs. CDR3 sequence: CASSYSVSGIFNEQFF. The CDR3 nucleotides are TGTGCCAGCAGTTACTCCGTTAGCGGGATCTTTAATGAGCAGTTCTTC.